This TCR beta chain was profiled in a study of blood T cell repertoires in COVID-19. Study overall: Acute and convalescent COVID-19 specimens originated in the United States, Italy and Spain.

In the authors' workflow: For nucleated cells, counts were estimated from reference gene primer amplification. Method: immunoSEQ multiplex PCR; TCRdb's copy keeps in-frame clones and lacks some. V, J and clone size were drawn from that table, and D and trimming were deduced from the DNA. The sample lists approximately 150,000 clones; 75% to 90% were seen once. The sample comprised peripheral blood. The clonotype was recovered from a man in his fifties or sixties with active or convalescent COVID-19.

The CDR3 sequence is CASSGTGGGRGYTF. CDR3 in DNA: TGCGCCAGCAGTGGAACAGGGGGCGGACGGGGCTACACCTTC. The chain combines TRBV5-1 with TRBJ1-2, with TRBD1 identical over 9 bases. The CDR3 has 14 amino acids. V was clipped by 5 bases and J by 8 bases; unmatched bases: 10. CDR1 and CDR2 from the germline V gene are SGHRS and YFSETQ.